This T cell receptor beta chain was found in a study of T-cell reconstitution after alpha-beta-depleted transplantation in children. Broader study findings: Recipient T cells and thymic progenitors that survived gave rise to the high TCRbeta diversity observed at day 60 in some patients. There were reportedly several hundred expanded graft clones from which alpha-beta T cells came about two months after transplant. Once a year had passed after transplant, T-cell counts and diversity came mostly from newly produced T cells.

This clonotype turned up a few times. Antigen: not known. TCRbeta library preparation incorporated unique molecular identifiers. MiXCR, run by TCRdb on the PCR reads, gives a single entry per CDR3 protein. The data show roughly 670,000 distinct CDR3 sequences, roughly 13% seen once. The germline gives CDR1 SQVTM, CDR2 ANQGSEA. The V and J ends lost 0 bases and 9 bases, in that order; junction bases with no gene match: 10. The CDR3 totals 16 residues. The genes are TRBV29-1 and TRBJ2-1, with 11 bases fitting TRBD2. The material sequenced was PBMCs, taken before TCRalphabeta/CD19-depleted stem cell transplant. This receptor was identified in a girl aged 2-9 years with congenital amegakaryocytic thrombocytopenia, due to receive a stem cell transplant. CDR3: CSVEEVAGGPMSEQFF. CDR3 nucleotides: TGCAGCGTTGAAGAGGTAGCGGGAGGGCCCATGAGTGAGCAGTTCTTC.